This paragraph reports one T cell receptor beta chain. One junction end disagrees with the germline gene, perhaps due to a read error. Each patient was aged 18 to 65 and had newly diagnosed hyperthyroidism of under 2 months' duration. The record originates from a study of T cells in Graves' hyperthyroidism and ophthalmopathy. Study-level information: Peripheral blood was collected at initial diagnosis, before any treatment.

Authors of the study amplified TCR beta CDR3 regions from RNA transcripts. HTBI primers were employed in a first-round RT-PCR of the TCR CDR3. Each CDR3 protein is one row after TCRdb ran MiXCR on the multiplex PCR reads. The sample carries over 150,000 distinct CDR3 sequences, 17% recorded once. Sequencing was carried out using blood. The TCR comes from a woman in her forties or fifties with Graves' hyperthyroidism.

CDR3 DNA sequence: TGTGCCACCAGTGATGGCCCCGCGCCGACAGGGTTGGATACGCAGTATTTT. Amino acids: CATSDGPAPTGLDTQYF. V and J are TRBV2 and TRBJ2-3, with 7 nucleotides matching TRBD1. The length of the CDR3 is 17 residues. Germline V gives CDR1 SNHLY, CDR2 FYNNEI.